A selection of T cell receptor beta chains follows, all from one sample in a study of beta chain features in type 1 diabetes. The table came from immunoSEQ multiplex PCR; TCRdb's copy has only in-frame clones and leaves some out. This sample yields roughly 450,000 clones, of which 11% to 15% are seen a single time; roughly 0.035% belongs to the top ten. The sample comprised naive CD4+ T cells from blood. These receptors came from a man in his thirties or forties in good health. Both conserved end residues are part of each CDR3. The D gene is left open where the match is weak. Not all rows give a size; the values are once, few, many and, for expanded clones, a class.

CDR3 DNA: TGTGCCAGCAGCTTAGGGAGCGGGGGGGCCGTAGATACGCAGTATTTT; CDR3 protein: CASSLGSGGAVDTQYF; V gene: TRBV7-6; D gene: TRBD2; clone size: .; J gene: TRBJ2-3
CDR3 DNA: TGTGCCTGGAGTAGAAACCAGGGGAGGCATGGCTACACCTTC; CDR3 protein: CAWSRNQGRHGYTF; V gene: TRBV30; D gene: .; clone size: .; J gene: TRBJ1-2
CDR3 DNA: TGTGCCTGGAGTACCCGCGGGCGCTCTGGAAGCACCATATATTTT; CDR3 protein: CAWSTRGRSGSTIYF; V gene: TRBV30; D gene: .; clone size: few; J gene: TRBJ1-3
CDR3 DNA: TGTGCCAGCGGAAAAGGACAGCCCACGGATGGCTACACCTTC; CDR3 protein: CASGKGQPTDGYTF; V gene: TRBV7-9; D gene: .; clone size: few; J gene: TRBJ1-2
CDR3 DNA: TGCAGCGTTTTCAGGGGGCAAAGGGGAGCTACGCAGTATTTT; CDR3 protein: CSVFRGQRGATQYF; V gene: TRBV29-1; D gene: TRBD1; clone size: few; J gene: TRBJ2-3
CDR3 DNA: TGTGCCAGCAGCTTAGCCAGGGGATTTAAAGAGACCCAGTACTTC; CDR3 protein: CASSLARGFKETQYF; V gene: TRBV7-2; D gene: .; clone size: few; J gene: TRBJ2-5
CDR3 DNA: TGTGCCTGGAGTGGGAGCGGCTTATACAATGAGCAGTTCTTC; CDR3 protein: CAWSGSGLYNEQFF; V gene: TRBV30; D gene: .; clone size: .; J gene: TRBJ2-1
CDR3 DNA: TGCGCCAGCAGCCAAGGGACAGGAACCTACGAGCAGTACTTC; CDR3 protein: CASSQGTGTYEQYF; V gene: TRBV4-3; D gene: TRBD1; clone size: .; J gene: TRBJ2-7
CDR3 DNA: TGTGCCAGCAGCCTCTTCCGAAACTCCTACGAGCAGTACTTC; CDR3 protein: CASSLFRNSYEQYF; V gene: TRBV14; D gene: .; clone size: .; J gene: TRBJ2-7
CDR3 DNA: TGTGCCAGCAGCTTACAATCGGAGACCCAGTACTTC; CDR3 protein: CASSLQSETQYF; V gene: TRBV7-2; D gene: .; clone size: few; J gene: TRBJ2-5
CDR3 DNA: TGTGCCAGCAGCGCCCGGGACAGGGGTGAAGCTTTCTTT; CDR3 protein: CASSARDRGEAFF; V gene: TRBV11-2; D gene: TRBD1; clone size: few; J gene: TRBJ1-1
CDR3 DNA: TGTGCCAGCAGCTTAGAACAGGGCAGCTTAAATGAGCAGTTCTTC; CDR3 protein: CASSLEQGSLNEQFF; V gene: TRBV7-2; D gene: .; clone size: few; J gene: TRBJ2-1
CDR3 DNA: TGCAGCGTTACCGGGACAGGGGACCCAGATACGCAGTATTTT; CDR3 protein: CSVTGTGDPDTQYF; V gene: TRBV29-1; D gene: TRBD1; clone size: .; J gene: TRBJ2-3
CDR3 DNA: TGCAGCGAGCTATCTAGCAGCCAGCAGTTCTTC; CDR3 protein: CSELSSSQQFF; V gene: TRBV29-1; D gene: .; clone size: .; J gene: TRBJ2-1
CDR3 DNA: TGTGCCTGGAGTGTACTCGGGACGGGAAACACCGGGGAGCTGTTTTTT; CDR3 protein: CAWSVLGTGNTGELFF; V gene: TRBV30; D gene: .; clone size: .; J gene: TRBJ2-2
CDR3 DNA: TGTGCCTGGGACCCTGGCCAAGAGACCCAGTACTTC; CDR3 protein: CAWDPGQETQYF; V gene: TRBV30; D gene: .; clone size: many; J gene: TRBJ2-5
CDR3 DNA: TGTGCCATCAGTGAGTCGTTCCCAACTAATGAAAAACTGTTTTTT; CDR3 protein: CAISESFPTNEKLFF; V gene: TRBV10-3; D gene: .; clone size: few; J gene: TRBJ1-4
CDR3 DNA: TGCGCCAGCAGCCAAGGGAGATTCGGGGGGGCCCAGGAGACCCAGTACTTC; CDR3 protein: CASSQGRFGGAQETQYF; V gene: TRBV4-1; D gene: TRBD2; clone size: few; J gene: TRBJ2-5
CDR3 DNA: TGTGCCAGCAGCCTAGGCCCTAGCGGGGGATTTGCTAGCACAGATACGCAGTATTTT; CDR3 protein: CASSLGPSGGFASTDTQYF; V gene: TRBV7-2; D gene: TRBD2; clone size: .; J gene: TRBJ2-3
CDR3 DNA: TGTGCCAGCAGCGTAGGGGGACTTTGGGAGACCCAGTACTTC; CDR3 protein: CASSVGGLWETQYF; V gene: TRBV9; D gene: .; clone size: few; J gene: TRBJ2-5
CDR3 DNA: TGCGCCAGCAGCTTGATCGCGAGGACTAGCGGCAACACCGGGGAGCTGTTTTTT; CDR3 protein: CASSLIARTSGNTGELFF; V gene: TRBV5-1; D gene: TRBD2; clone size: .; J gene: TRBJ2-2
CDR3 DNA: TGTGCCAGCAGCGCGGGACTAGCGGCCGGGGAGCTGTTTTTT; CDR3 protein: CASSAGLAAGELFF; V gene: TRBV9; D gene: TRBD2; clone size: .; J gene: TRBJ2-2
CDR3 DNA: TGTGCCAGCAGTGAGGGGGATGAGCAGTTCTTC; CDR3 protein: CASSEGDEQFF; V gene: TRBV2; D gene: .; clone size: .; J gene: TRBJ2-1
CDR3 DNA: TGTGCCAGCAGCCCCGGGAGGGGGTTGAGTGAGCAGTTCTTC; CDR3 protein: CASSPGRGLSEQFF; V gene: TRBV9; D gene: TRBD2; clone size: few; J gene: TRBJ2-1
CDR3 DNA: TGTGCCAGTAGTATACCAGGGGCGAAAAACATTCAGTACTTC; CDR3 protein: CASSIPGAKNIQYF; V gene: TRBV19; D gene: .; clone size: .; J gene: TRBJ2-4
CDR3 DNA: TGCAGCGTGTGGGAAGGGATGCCTGAAGCTTTCTTT; CDR3 protein: CSVWEGMPEAFF; V gene: TRBV29-1; D gene: .; clone size: few; J gene: TRBJ1-1
CDR3 DNA: TGTGCCAGCAGCTGGGGGACAGTAGCCGGGGAGCTGTTTTTT; CDR3 protein: CASSWGTVAGELFF; V gene: TRBV7-2; D gene: TRBD1; clone size: .; J gene: TRBJ2-2
CDR3 DNA: TGTGCCAGCAGCTCACAGGGTAGAGTGGAGGAGACCCAGTACTTC; CDR3 protein: CASSSQGRVEETQYF; V gene: TRBV5-6; D gene: .; clone size: .; J gene: TRBJ2-5
CDR3 DNA: TGCAGCGCCTCAGCGGAAGCCAAAAACATTCAGTACTTC; CDR3 protein: CSASAEAKNIQYF; V gene: TRBV29-1; D gene: .; clone size: .; J gene: TRBJ2-4
CDR3 DNA: TGTGCCAGCAGCGGGACTAGCGGGAGCTTGGTGGGAACAGATACGCAGTATTTT; CDR3 protein: CASSGTSGSLVGTDTQYF; V gene: TRBV9; D gene: TRBD2; clone size: .; J gene: TRBJ2-3
CDR3 DNA: TGTGCCAGCAGCTTAAGAGAAGCGATCTCTGGGGCCAACGTCCTGACTTTC; CDR3 protein: CASSLREAISGANVLTF; V gene: TRBV7-6; D gene: .; clone size: .; J gene: TRBJ2-6
CDR3 DNA: TGTGCCAGCAGCACCCGACAGCGTGGGGAGACCCAGTACTTC; CDR3 protein: CASSTRQRGETQYF; V gene: TRBV7-9; D gene: .; clone size: few; J gene: TRBJ2-5
CDR3 DNA: TGTGCCTGGATCGGGGGTATAGGGACCCAGTACTTC; CDR3 protein: CAWIGGIGTQYF; V gene: TRBV30; D gene: .; clone size: many; J gene: TRBJ2-5
CDR3 DNA: TGTGCCAGCAGCTTACGGCTAGCGGGGGGGACAGATACGCAGTATTTT; CDR3 protein: CASSLRLAGGTDTQYF; V gene: TRBV7-8; D gene: TRBD2; clone size: .; J gene: TRBJ2-3
CDR3 DNA: TGCGCCAGCAGAAGCGGGGGGAAAACAGATACGCAGTATTTT; CDR3 protein: CASRSGGKTDTQYF; V gene: TRBV5-1; D gene: TRBD2; clone size: few; J gene: TRBJ2-3
CDR3 DNA: TGTGCCAGCAGTCGGACAGCTCCGCCGCAAGAGACCCAGTACTTC; CDR3 protein: CASSRTAPPQETQYF; V gene: TRBV7-2; D gene: .; clone size: few; J gene: TRBJ2-5
CDR3 DNA: TGTGCCAGCAGCTTCCCATATGGGCCGGGACGGAACACTGAAGCTTTCTTT; CDR3 protein: CASSFPYGPGRNTEAFF; V gene: TRBV7-6; D gene: .; clone size: .; J gene: TRBJ1-1
CDR3 DNA: TGTGCCATCAGGGGGGATAGGGGTCAGGACGAGCAGTACTTC; CDR3 protein: CAIRGDRGQDEQYF; V gene: TRBV10-3; D gene: .; clone size: few; J gene: TRBJ2-7
CDR3 DNA: TGTGCCAGCAGCTCATCCGGGACAGTGAACACCGGGGAGCTGTTTTTT; CDR3 protein: CASSSSGTVNTGELFF; V gene: TRBV7-2; D gene: TRBD1; clone size: .; J gene: TRBJ2-2
CDR3 DNA: TGCGCCAGCAGCTTGGCCGGGACAGGGTTGAACACTGAAGCTTTCTTT; CDR3 protein: CASSLAGTGLNTEAFF; V gene: TRBV5-1; D gene: TRBD1; clone size: .; J gene: TRBJ1-1
CDR3 DNA: TGTGCCAGCAGTCCGGACCCGGCCGGCTACGAGCAGTACTTC; CDR3 protein: CASSPDPAGYEQYF; V gene: TRBV28; D gene: .; clone size: .; J gene: TRBJ2-7
CDR3 DNA: TGTGCCAGCAGTTACTCACAGGGTATAGGGGAGCTGTTTTTT; CDR3 protein: CASSYSQGIGELFF; V gene: TRBV6-5; D gene: .; clone size: .; J gene: TRBJ2-2
CDR3 DNA: TGCGCCAGCAGCCAAGATGGGACAGTCCAAGAGACCCAGTACTTC; CDR3 protein: CASSQDGTVQETQYF; V gene: TRBV4-3; D gene: TRBD1; clone size: few; J gene: TRBJ2-5
CDR3 DNA: TGCGCCAGCAGCCTGACTAGCGGGAGCGCAGATACGCAGTATTTT; CDR3 protein: CASSLTSGSADTQYF; V gene: TRBV4-3; D gene: TRBD2; clone size: few; J gene: TRBJ2-3
CDR3 DNA: TGCAGCGTTCGGGAAACAGCTAACTATGGCTACACCTTC; CDR3 protein: CSVRETANYGYTF; V gene: TRBV29-1; D gene: .; clone size: few; J gene: TRBJ1-2
CDR3 DNA: TGTGCCAGCATCACGGCCCCCTCCTACGAGCAGTACTTC; CDR3 protein: CASITAPSYEQYF; V gene: TRBV6-6; D gene: .; clone size: few; J gene: TRBJ2-7
CDR3 DNA: TGCGCCAGCAGCTTCCGGAGGAACTATGGCTACACCTTC; CDR3 protein: CASSFRRNYGYTF; V gene: TRBV5-1; D gene: .; clone size: .; J gene: TRBJ1-2
CDR3 DNA: TGTGCCACCAGCAGAGATCATGCTAGAGGTGGTGAGACCCAGTACTTC; CDR3 protein: CATSRDHARGGETQYF; V gene: TRBV15; D gene: .; clone size: .; J gene: TRBJ2-5
CDR3 DNA: TGTGCCAGCAGGGACTTGGACAGGAACGTTGCCATTCAGTACTTC; CDR3 protein: CASRDLDRNVAIQYF; V gene: TRBV6-1; D gene: TRBD1; clone size: few; J gene: TRBJ2-4
CDR3 DNA: TGTGCCAGCAGCTCTCCTCGACACGACGAGCAGTACTTC; CDR3 protein: CASSSPRHDEQYF; V gene: TRBV5-4; D gene: .; clone size: .; J gene: TRBJ2-7
CDR3 DNA: TGTGCTAGTGGTCCAGGAGAGGCCAAGACCTACGAGCAGTACTTC; CDR3 protein: CASGPGEAKTYEQYF; V gene: TRBV12-5; D gene: .; clone size: .; J gene: TRBJ2-7
CDR3 DNA: TGTGCCAGCAGCGTCGCGGGGGGCAATCAGCCCCAGCATTTT; CDR3 protein: CASSVAGGNQPQHF; V gene: TRBV9; D gene: .; clone size: few; J gene: TRBJ1-5
CDR3 DNA: TGTGCCAGCAGCCAGACAGCGGGAGGGGAGACCCAGTACTTC; CDR3 protein: CASSQTAGGETQYF; V gene: TRBV9; D gene: TRBD2; clone size: few; J gene: TRBJ2-5
CDR3 DNA: TGTGCCAGCAGCCCTGACAGAAACTATGGCTACACCTTC; CDR3 protein: CASSPDRNYGYTF; V gene: TRBV7-2; D gene: .; clone size: .; J gene: TRBJ1-2
CDR3 DNA: TGTGCCAGCGCCTTCTCAGCCGGGGAGCTGTTTTTT; CDR3 protein: CASAFSAGELFF; V gene: TRBV6-1; D gene: .; clone size: .; J gene: TRBJ2-2
CDR3 DNA: TGTGCCAGCAGCTTAAGACTAGCGGGAGGAGGAGACAATGAGCAGTTCTTC; CDR3 protein: CASSLRLAGGGDNEQFF; V gene: TRBV7-2; D gene: TRBD2; clone size: few; J gene: TRBJ2-1
CDR3 DNA: TGTGCCACAAGACAGGGCTCCTATAATTCACCCCTCCACTTT; CDR3 protein: CATRQGSYNSPLHF; V gene: TRBV7-2; D gene: TRBD1; clone size: .; J gene: TRBJ1-6
CDR3 DNA: TGCGCCAGCAGCCGAGGACAGTACTACGAGCAGTACTTC; CDR3 protein: CASSRGQYYEQYF; V gene: TRBV4-3; D gene: .; clone size: few; J gene: TRBJ2-7
CDR3 DNA: TGTGCCAGTATGCGAGGCACCGGGGAGCTGTTTTTT; CDR3 protein: CASMRGTGELFF; V gene: TRBV19; D gene: .; clone size: .; J gene: TRBJ2-2
CDR3 DNA: TGTGCCTGGAGTAGAGGAGGGGCCGAAAAACTGTTTTTT; CDR3 protein: CAWSRGGAEKLFF; V gene: TRBV30; D gene: .; clone size: few; J gene: TRBJ1-4